Each of the 2 T cell receptor beta chains below was sequenced from the same sample in a study of metastatic and nonmetastatic thyroid tumors (dated by TCRdb to the early 2020s). Before undergoing thyroid surgery, none of the patients had been given any kind of treatment. Library method: PCR. The instrument given in TCRdb is Illumina HiSeq 4000. The public reads were reanalyzed by TCRdb: fastp trimming at Q25, MiXCR alignment, in-frame beta chains only. This sample has 25,000 or so clones in its table, and 16% of those were observed once. Jointly, the top ten make up around 6.1% of the sample. The sequencing sample was made of blood. These receptors originate from a male donor with papillary thyroid cancer or a benign thyroid nodule (not recorded which). Some clones in this sample may be carry-over from other donors' samples.

Only a few counts were recorded for this clone. The junction departs from the called germline gene at one end, perhaps through a read error. The CDR3 region has the DNA TGCGTCAGCAGTTTCCGGGTCAATGAGCAGTTCTTC. Translation: CVSSFRVNEQFF. The chain has TRBV12-3 or TRBV12-4 and TRBJ2-1; unclear D gene. The CDR3 has 12 residues.

This clone was observed at least ten times. J is TRBJ1-2 and V is TRBV6-1; 9 nucleotides agree with TRBD1. Trimming took 7 bases from V and 3 from J; bases not matched to a gene: 9. This CDR3 contains 15 residues. Germline CDR1 is MNHNS and CDR2 is SASEGT. CDR3 DNA sequence: TGTGCCAGCACCACGAACAGGGGGCTAGACTATGGCTACACCTTC. This encodes CASTTNRGLDYGYTF.